The present T cell receptor beta chain was sequenced within a study of tumor-infiltrating lymphocytes in localized non-small cell lung cancer. Data came from immunoSEQ multiplex PCR; TCRdb stores just in-frame clones and leaves some out. The sample shows about 23,000 clones, 73% of them seen only once. With 9 bases clipped from V and 7 bases from J, the junction kept 11 bases outside the gene matches. The CDR3 extends over 15 amino acids. Germline CDR1 reads SGHRS; CDR2 reads YFSETQ. This clonotype was sampled from a human donor with non-small cell lung cancer. Source material: lung tumor tissue. The chain recombines TRBV5-1 with TRBJ2-2; TRBD1 matches 11 bases. Here the CDR3 DNA reads TGCGCCACCACCGGGACAGGGGGTTTCGGCGGGGAGCTGTTTTTT. Translated, it gives CATTGTGGFGGELFF.